This T cell receptor beta chain was profiled in a study of blood T cell repertoires in COVID-19. Study-wide background: The cDNA or gDNA used as material had been derived from T cells, B-cell-depleted T cells, or PBMCs.

Repertoires were generated with immunoSEQ multiplex PCR, while TCRdb's copy carries only in-frame clones and drops some. Here the sample spans some 350,000 clones, approximately 90% being singletons. CDR3 length: 15 amino acids. V dropped 3 bases and J dropped 5 bases, with 17 bases sitting between them. Per the germline V gene, CDR1 is SGDLS and CDR2 is YYNGEE. Ages ranged from roughly 18 to 100 years, with residence in some 25 US areas. Two negative PCRs, clearance, or symptom resolution had been documented for recovered Cohort 3 donors. This clone turned up a few times. The sequence derives from a young man who had recovered from COVID-19. The gene calls are TRBV9 and TRBJ1-2; D may be TRBD1 (6 bases). The sequencing input was PBMCs or T cells enriched from blood (not recorded which). CDR3 in DNA: TGTGCCAGCAGCGCGGTGGGGGCCGATGATTATGGCTACACCTTC. This codes for CASSAVGADDYGYTF.